These 2 T cell receptor beta chains share one sample of origin, sequenced in a study of control samples from healthy donors and cancer patients. The method was immunoSEQ multiplex PCR; TCRdb's version includes in-frame clones alone and lacks a portion of them. The sample carries more than 95,000 clones, approximately 93% recorded once. The sample was blood. All receptors derive from a man younger than 35 in good health.

CDR3 nucleotide sequence: TGTGCCAGCAGCCAGGAGACTAGCGGGATTTACAATGAGCAGTTCTTC. Its protein is CASSQETSGIYNEQFF. This chain uses TRBV4-2 with TRBJ2-1, with 11 nucleotides matching TRBD2. The CDR3 has 16 amino acids. With V trimmed by 3 bases and J by 4 bases, 5 bases remained unmatched. CDR1 is LGHNA and CDR2 is YNFKEQ in the germline V gene.

This chain joins TRBV27 and TRBJ1-1; TRBD1 matches at 10 bases. V was pared by 4 bases and J by 4 bases, with 6 bases of the junction left unmatched. This CDR3 contains 15 residues. Looked up from germline, CDR1 is MNHEY and CDR2 is SMNVEV (reference sequence). The CDR3, as DNA: TGTGCCAGCAGTTCGGGACAGGGGTATAGCACTGAAGCTTTCTTT. Translated: CASSSGQGYSTEAFF.